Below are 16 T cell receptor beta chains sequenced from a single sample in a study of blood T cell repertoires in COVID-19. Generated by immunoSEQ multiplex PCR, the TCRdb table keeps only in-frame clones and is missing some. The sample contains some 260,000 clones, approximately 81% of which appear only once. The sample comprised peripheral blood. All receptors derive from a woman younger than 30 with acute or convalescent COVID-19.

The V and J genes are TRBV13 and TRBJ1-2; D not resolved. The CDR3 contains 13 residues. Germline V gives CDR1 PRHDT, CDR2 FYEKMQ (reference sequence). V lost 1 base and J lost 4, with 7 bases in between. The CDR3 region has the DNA TGTGCCAGCAGCTTAGACAGCATCTATGGCTACACCTTC. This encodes CASSLDSIYGYTF.

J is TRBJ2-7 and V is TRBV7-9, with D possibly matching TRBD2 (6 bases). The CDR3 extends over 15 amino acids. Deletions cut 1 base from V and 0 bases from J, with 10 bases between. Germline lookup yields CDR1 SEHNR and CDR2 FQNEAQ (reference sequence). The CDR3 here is CASSLVGTYSYEQYF. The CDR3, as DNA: TGTGCCAGCAGCTTAGTAGGGACTTACTCCTACGAGCAGTACTTC.

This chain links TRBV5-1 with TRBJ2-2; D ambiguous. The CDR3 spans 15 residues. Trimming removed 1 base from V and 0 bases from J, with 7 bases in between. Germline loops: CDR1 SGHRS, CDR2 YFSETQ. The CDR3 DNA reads TGCGCCAGCAGCTTGACAGCCTCGAACACCGGGGAGCTGTTTTTT. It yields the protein CASSLTASNTGELFF.

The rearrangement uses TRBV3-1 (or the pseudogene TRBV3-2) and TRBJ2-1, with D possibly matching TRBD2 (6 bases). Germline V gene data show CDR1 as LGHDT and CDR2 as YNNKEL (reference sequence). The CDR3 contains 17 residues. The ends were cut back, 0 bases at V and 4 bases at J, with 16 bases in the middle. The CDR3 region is CASSQDLGGSGYNEQFF. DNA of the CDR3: TGTGCCAGCAGCCAAGATCTGGGGGGTAGCGGATACAATGAGCAGTTCTTC.

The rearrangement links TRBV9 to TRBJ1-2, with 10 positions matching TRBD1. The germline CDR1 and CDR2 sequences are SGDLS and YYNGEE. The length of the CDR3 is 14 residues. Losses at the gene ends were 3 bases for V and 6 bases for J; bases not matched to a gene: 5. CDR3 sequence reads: CASSEGTGEHGYTF. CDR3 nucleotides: TGTGCCAGCAGCGAGGGGACAGGGGAACATGGCTACACCTTC.

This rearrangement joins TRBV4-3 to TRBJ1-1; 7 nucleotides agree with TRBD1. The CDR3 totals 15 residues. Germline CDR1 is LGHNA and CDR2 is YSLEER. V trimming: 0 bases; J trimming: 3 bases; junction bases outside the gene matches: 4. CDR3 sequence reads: CASSQDPRGYTEAFF. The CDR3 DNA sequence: TGCGCCAGCAGCCAAGACCCCAGGGGGTACACTGAAGCTTTCTTT.

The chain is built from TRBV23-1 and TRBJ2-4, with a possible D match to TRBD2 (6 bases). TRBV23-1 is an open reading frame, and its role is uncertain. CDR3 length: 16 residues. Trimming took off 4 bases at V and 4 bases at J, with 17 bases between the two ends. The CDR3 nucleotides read TGCGCCAGCAGTCCCCCACCGGGACTGGAAAAAAACATTCAGTACTTC. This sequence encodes CASSPPPGLEKNIQYF.

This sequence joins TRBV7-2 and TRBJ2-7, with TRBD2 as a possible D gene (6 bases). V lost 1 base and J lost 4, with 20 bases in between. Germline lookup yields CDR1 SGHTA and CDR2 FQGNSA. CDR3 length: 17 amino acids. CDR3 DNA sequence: TGTGCCAGCAGCTTAGTCGATAGCGGACCGGGCGGATACGAGCAGTACTTC. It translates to CASSLVDSGPGGYEQYF.

The CDR3 loop is CASRLGVCGPINEQFF. CDR3 DNA: TGTGCAAGTCGCTTAGGAGTATGCGGGCCGATCAATGAGCAGTTCTTC. The chain recombines TRBV12-2 with TRBJ2-1; the DNA was not used to check the table's D call, TRBD2. TRBV12-2 corresponds to a pseudogene. The CDR3 length is 16 residues.

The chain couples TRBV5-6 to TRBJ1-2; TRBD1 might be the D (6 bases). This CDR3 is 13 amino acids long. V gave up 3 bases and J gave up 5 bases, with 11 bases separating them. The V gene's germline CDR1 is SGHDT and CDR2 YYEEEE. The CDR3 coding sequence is TGTGCCAGCAGCTCTACCGGGACATATGGCTACACCTTC. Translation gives CASSSTGTYGYTF.

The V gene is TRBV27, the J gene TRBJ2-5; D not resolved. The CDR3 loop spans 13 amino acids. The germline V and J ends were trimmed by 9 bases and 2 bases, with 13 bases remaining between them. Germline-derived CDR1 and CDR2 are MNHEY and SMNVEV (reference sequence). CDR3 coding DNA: TGTGCCAGTAGGTATCTGACACAAGAGACCCAGTACTTC. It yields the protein CASRYLTQETQYF.

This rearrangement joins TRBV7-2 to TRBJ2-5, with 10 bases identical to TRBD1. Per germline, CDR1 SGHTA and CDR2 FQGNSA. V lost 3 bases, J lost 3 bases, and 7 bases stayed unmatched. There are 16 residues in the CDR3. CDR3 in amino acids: CASSFDRGQGEETQYF. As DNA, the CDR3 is TGTGCCAGCAGCTTTGACAGGGGGCAGGGGGAAGAGACCCAGTACTTC.

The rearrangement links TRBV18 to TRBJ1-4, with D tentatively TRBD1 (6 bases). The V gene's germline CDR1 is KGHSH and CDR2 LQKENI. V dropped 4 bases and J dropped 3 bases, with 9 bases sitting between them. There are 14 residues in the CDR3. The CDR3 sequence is CASSLRTANEKLFF. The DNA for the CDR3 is TGTGCCAGCTCACTACGGACAGCTAATGAAAAACTGTTTTTT.

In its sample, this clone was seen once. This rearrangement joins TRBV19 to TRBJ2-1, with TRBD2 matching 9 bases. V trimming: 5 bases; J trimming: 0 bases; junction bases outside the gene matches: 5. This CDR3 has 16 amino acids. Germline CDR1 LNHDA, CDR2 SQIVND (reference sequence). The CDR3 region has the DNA TGTGCCAGTAGTCCCCTAGCGGGGAGCTCCTACAATGAGCAGTTCTTC. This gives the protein CASSPLAGSSYNEQFF.

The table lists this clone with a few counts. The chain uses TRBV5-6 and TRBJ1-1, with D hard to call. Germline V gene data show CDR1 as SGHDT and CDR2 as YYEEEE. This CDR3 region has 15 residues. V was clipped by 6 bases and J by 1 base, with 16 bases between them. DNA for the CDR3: TGTGCCAGCACCAGATTCGAGGGCCGGAACACTGAAGCTTTCTTT. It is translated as CASTRFEGRNTEAFF. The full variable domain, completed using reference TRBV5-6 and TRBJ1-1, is DAGVTQSPTHLIKTRGQQVTLRCSPKSGHDTVSWYQQALGQGPQFIFQYYEEEERQRGNFPDRFSGHQFPNYSSELNVNALLLGDSALYLCASTRFEGRNTEAFFGQGTRLTVV.

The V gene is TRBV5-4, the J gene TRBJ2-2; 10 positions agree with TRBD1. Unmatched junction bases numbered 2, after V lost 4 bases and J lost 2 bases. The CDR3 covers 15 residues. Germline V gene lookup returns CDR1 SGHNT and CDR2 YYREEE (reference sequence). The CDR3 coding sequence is TGTGCCAGCAGCCGGGACAGGGGAAACACCGGGGAGCTGTTTTTT. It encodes CASSRDRGNTGELFF.